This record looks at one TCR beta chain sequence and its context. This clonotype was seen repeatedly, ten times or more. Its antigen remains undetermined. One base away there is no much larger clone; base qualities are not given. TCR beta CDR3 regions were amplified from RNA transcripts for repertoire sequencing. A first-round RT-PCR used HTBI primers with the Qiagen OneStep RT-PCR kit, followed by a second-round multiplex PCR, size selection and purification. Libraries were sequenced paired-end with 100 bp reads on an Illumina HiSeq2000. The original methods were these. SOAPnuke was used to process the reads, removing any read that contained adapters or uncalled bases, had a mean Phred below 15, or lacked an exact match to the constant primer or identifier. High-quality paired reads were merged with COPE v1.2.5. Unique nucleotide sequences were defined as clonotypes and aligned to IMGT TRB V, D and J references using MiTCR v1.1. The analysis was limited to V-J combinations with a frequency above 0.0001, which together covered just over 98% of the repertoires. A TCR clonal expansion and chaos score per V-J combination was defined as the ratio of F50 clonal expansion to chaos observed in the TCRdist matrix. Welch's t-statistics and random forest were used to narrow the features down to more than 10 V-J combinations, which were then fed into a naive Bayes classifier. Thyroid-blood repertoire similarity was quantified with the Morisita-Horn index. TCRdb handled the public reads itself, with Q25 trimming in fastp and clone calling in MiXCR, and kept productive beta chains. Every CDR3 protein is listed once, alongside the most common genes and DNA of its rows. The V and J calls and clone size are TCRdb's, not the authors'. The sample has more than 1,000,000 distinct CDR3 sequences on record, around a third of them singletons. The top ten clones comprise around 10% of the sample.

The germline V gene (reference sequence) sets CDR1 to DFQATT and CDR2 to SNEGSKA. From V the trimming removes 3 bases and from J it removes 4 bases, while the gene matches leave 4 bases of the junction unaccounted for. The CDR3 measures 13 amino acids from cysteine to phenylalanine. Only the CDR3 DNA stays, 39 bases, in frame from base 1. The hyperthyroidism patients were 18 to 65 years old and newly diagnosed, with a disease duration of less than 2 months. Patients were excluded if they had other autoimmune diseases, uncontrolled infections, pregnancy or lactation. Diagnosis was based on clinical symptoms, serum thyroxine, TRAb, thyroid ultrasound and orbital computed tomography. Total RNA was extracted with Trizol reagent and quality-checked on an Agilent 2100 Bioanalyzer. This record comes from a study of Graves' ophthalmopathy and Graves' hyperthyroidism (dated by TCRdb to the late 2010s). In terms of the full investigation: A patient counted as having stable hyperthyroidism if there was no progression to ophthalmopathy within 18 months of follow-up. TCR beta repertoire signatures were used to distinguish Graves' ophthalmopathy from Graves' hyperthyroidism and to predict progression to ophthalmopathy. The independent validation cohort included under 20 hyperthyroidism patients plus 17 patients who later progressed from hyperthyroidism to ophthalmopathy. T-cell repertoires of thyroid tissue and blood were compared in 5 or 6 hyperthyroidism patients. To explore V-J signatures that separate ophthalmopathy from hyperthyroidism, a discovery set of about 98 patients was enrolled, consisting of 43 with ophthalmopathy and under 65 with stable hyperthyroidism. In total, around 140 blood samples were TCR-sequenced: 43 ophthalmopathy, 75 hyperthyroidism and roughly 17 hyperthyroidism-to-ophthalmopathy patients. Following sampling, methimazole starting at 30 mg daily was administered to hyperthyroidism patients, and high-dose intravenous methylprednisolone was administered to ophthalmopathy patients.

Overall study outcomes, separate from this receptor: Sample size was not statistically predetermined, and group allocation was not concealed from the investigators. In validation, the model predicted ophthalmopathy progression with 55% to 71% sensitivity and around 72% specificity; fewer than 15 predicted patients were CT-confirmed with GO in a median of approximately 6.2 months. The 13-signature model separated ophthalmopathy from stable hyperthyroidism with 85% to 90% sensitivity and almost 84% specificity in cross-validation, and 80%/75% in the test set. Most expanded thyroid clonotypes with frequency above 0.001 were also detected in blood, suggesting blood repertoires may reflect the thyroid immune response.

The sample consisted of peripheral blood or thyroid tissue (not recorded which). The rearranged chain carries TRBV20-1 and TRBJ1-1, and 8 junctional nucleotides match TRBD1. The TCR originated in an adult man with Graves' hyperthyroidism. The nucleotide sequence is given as TGCAGTGCTAGGGACAGGGTATCCACTGAAGCTTTCTTT. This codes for CSARDRVSTEAFF.